The rows below give T cell receptor beta chains drawn from one sample of a study of CD8 T cells in Susac syndrome. TCRdb redid the calling of the immunoSEQ multiplex PCR reads with MiXCR, one entry per CDR3 protein. This table holds about 120,000 distinct CDR3 sequences, 96% found once. Sequenced: CD4+ T cells from PBMCs. The receptors originated from a human donor with Susac syndrome. The CDR3 runs from the conserved cysteine through the conserved F or W. D genes are given only for firm matches. Rows give clone size only sometimes, using once, few, many, or a class for an expanded clone.

V,J,D,size,DNA,CDR3
TRBV24-1,TRBJ2-2,NA,once,TGTGCCACCAGTGATTTCGGGAACACCGGGGAGCTGTTTTTT,CATSDFGNTGELFF
TRBV28,TRBJ2-6,NA,NA,TGTGCCACCTTAACTACTGGGGCCAACGTCCTGACTTTC,CATLTTGANVLTF
TRBV20-1,TRBJ2-1,TRBD2,NA,TGCAGTGGGATAGCGGGAGGTTGGAATGAGCAGTTCTTC,CSGIAGGWNEQFF
TRBV28,TRBJ1-2,NA,NA,TGTGCCAGCAGTTACATACAGGGCTCCTATGGCTACACCTTC,CASSYIQGSYGYTF
TRBV28,TRBJ2-7,NA,NA,TGTGCCAGCCAGGCGGCAGGAGGGCTCTACGAGCAGTACTTC,CASQAAGGLYEQYF
TRBV20-1,TRBJ2-5,TRBD2,NA,TGCAGTGCGTCCGGGACTAGCGTAGAGACCCAGTACTTC,CSASGTSVETQYF
TRBV28,TRBJ2-7,TRBD1,NA,TGTGCCAGCGGTCTCGGCGACAGGGGCGACGAGCAGTACTTC,CASGLGDRGDEQYF
TRBV5-1,TRBJ2-5,NA,NA,TGCGCCAGCAGCTTGGAGCAAGAGACCCAGTACTTC,CASSLEQETQYF
TRBV18,TRBJ1-2,NA,NA,TGTGCCAGCTCACCTGAGGCCAACTATGGCTACACCTTC,CASSPEANYGYTF
TRBV7-3,TRBJ2-2,NA,once,TGTGCCAGCAGCTCTTCAACATCTGCCGGGGAGCTGTTTTTT,CASSSSTSAGELFF
TRBV7-2,TRBJ2-7,NA,NA,TGTGCCAGCAGCTCAGTTCCATTCTCCTACGAGCAGTACTTC,CASSSVPFSYEQYF
TRBV12-3/TRBV12-4,TRBJ1-5,TRBD1,once,TGTGCCAGCGCATTGTTCCGGGACAGGGGGCGTCATCAGCCCCAGCATTTT,CASALFRDRGRHQPQHF
TRBV29-1,TRBJ2-5,NA,NA,TGCAGCGTTGTAGAGCACCAAGAGACCCAGTACTTC,CSVVEHQETQYF
TRBV5-4,TRBJ2-6,TRBD2,NA,TGTGCCATCCACCCGACTAGCGGGAGGGGTGGGGCCAACGTCCTGACTTTC,CAIHPTSGRGGANVLTF